This TCR beta chain is drawn from a study of shared clonotypes between healthy human individuals. Study overall: The study enrolled a couple of women and three men aged 18 to 49.

With respect to this clone: Its antigen is as yet unknown.

Data came from immunoSEQ multiplex PCR; TCRdb stores just in-frame clones and leaves some out. The top ten clones hold over 1% of a sample with approximately 1,500,000 clones, 95% to 97% of them seen once. This CDR3 region has 16 residues. Germline-derived CDR1 and CDR2 are SGHRS and YFSETQ. V was pared by 1 base and J by 0 bases, with 10 bases between. The study's findings and limits: Researchers sampled blood only, noting tissue repertoires likely differ. Clonotype sharing among donors was expected to depend on sequencing depth.

This sequence originates from a man aged 30-40 years in good health. The sample consisted of naive CD4+ T cells sorted from blood. Specified subset: CD45RA+ positively selected. The V and J genes are TRBV5-1 and TRBJ1-4; D is unresolved. CDR3 protein: CASSLSTNPTNEKLFF. In DNA form, the CDR3 reads TGCGCCAGCAGCTTGTCGACGAACCCAACTAATGAAAAACTGTTTTTT.